The 16 T cell receptor beta chains in this list originate from one sample, sequenced in a study of synovial regulatory T cells in juvenile arthritis. TCRdb's copy holds only in-frame clones and misses some; the assay was immunoSEQ multiplex PCR. Here the sample table reports some 9,200 clones. The source material was Treg cells from blood. The subset here: remaining (HLA-DR-negative) circulating blood Treg cells. The receptors here all came from a donor younger than 30 with juvenile idiopathic arthritis.

The chain uses TRBV10-3 and TRBJ2-7. This CDR3 spans 14 amino acids. No DNA was logged. Per the germline V gene, CDR1 is ENHRY and CDR2 is SYGVKD. CDR3 region: CAIGFPEKGGEQYF.

V is TRBV18 and J is TRBJ2-1; no DNA is available, so the TRBD2 call from TCRdb remains unchecked. This CDR3 spans 18 amino acids. This entry has no DNA. Per germline, CDR1 KGHSH and CDR2 LQKENI. This CDR3 reads CASSPPRGSGRSDNEQFF.

This chain links TRBV10-3 with TRBJ2-7; TCRdb's D gene call, TRBD1, goes unchecked for lack of DNA. The CDR3 is 17 residues long. DNA was not recorded. Germline V CDR1 and CDR2: ENHRY, SYGVKD. CDR3 loop: CAISESRVGAPAYEQYF.

The chain couples TRBV10-1 to TRBJ2-5; TCRdb proposes TRBD2, but this gene call is untestable without DNA. There are 14 residues in the CDR3. DNA is not on record. Germline assignment: CDR1 WNHNN and CDR2 SYGVQD (reference sequence). The CDR3 sequence is CASSDPTRRETQYF.

The gene calls are TRBV5-1 and TRBJ1-2; without DNA, the TCRdb call of TRBD1 cannot be checked. This CDR3 is built from 14 residues. There is no recorded DNA. Germline V CDR1 and CDR2: SGHRS, YFSETQ. The CDR3 reads CASSPGQGSGGYTF.

The chain recombines TRBV7-2 with TRBJ1-1; TCRdb designates TRBD1, a call that cannot be tested without DNA. The germline V gene has CDR1 SGHTA and CDR2 FQGNSA. The CDR3 length is 14 residues. No nucleotide data were recorded. The CDR3 sequence is CASSRDRGNTEAFF.

The genes are TRBV29-1 and TRBJ2-3; absent DNA, TCRdb's TRBD1 call cannot be checked. The CDR3 is 13 residues long. Nucleotide data are not available. Germline loops: CDR1 SQVTM, CDR2 ANQGSEA. CDR3 sequence reads: CSVEDGSTDTQYF.

Its frequency marks this clone as medium-sized. The V call is TRBV18, the J call TRBJ1-2. CDR1 is KGHSH, CDR2 LQKENI, per germline. The length of the CDR3 is 12 residues. Only the protein is on record. The CDR3 here is CASSQGNYGYTF.

The rearrangement uses TRBV7-9 and TRBJ1-2; checking the TCRdb D call of TRBD1 is not possible without DNA. Germline CDR1 is SEHNR and CDR2 is FQNEAQ (reference sequence). There are 13 residues in the CDR3. No coding sequence is recorded. CDR3 region: CASSETGDYGYTF.

This chain connects TRBV7-2 to TRBJ1-1. The germline V gene has CDR1 SGHTA and CDR2 FQGNSA. This CDR3 is 14 amino acids long. The DNA sequence is not available. CDR3 amino acids: CASSLRRGNTEAFF. The full variable domain, rest sourced from reference TRBV7-2 and TRBJ1-1, is GAGVSQSPSNKVTEKGKDVELRCDPISGHTALYWYRQSLGQGLEFLIYFQGNSAPDKSGLPSDRFSAERTGGSVSTLTIQRTQQEDSAVYLCASSLRRGNTEAFFGQGTRLTVV.

The J gene is TRBJ1-5, the V gene TRBV30; absent DNA, TCRdb's TRBD1 call cannot be checked. The CDR3 covers 16 residues. DNA was not recorded. CDR1 is GTSNPN, CDR2 SVGIG, per germline (reference sequence). The CDR3 is CAWSAAGTGWNQPQHF.

The rearrangement uses TRBV5-4 and TRBJ2-5; TCRdb reports TRBD2, a call that lacks DNA to check it against. CDR1 is SGHNT and CDR2 is YYREEE in the germline V gene (reference sequence). The CDR3 loop spans 11 amino acids. No DNA was logged. CDR3 sequence: CASSSQETQYF.

V is TRBV7-9 and J is TRBJ1-1. CDR1 is SEHNR and CDR2 is FQNEAQ in the germline V gene (reference sequence). This CDR3 is 16 amino acids long. This entry has no DNA. The CDR3: CASSLAVRGVNTEAFF.

This chain connects TRBV7-9 to TRBJ2-5. This CDR3 spans 13 amino acids. This entry has no DNA. Germline V gene data show CDR1 as SEHNR and CDR2 as FQNEAQ (reference sequence). CDR3 in amino acids: CASSRRGAETQYF. The full variable domain, in which reference TRBV7-9 and TRBJ2-5 provide the parts outside the CDR3, is DTGVSQNPRHKITKRGQNVTFRCDPISEHNRLYWYRQTLGQGPEFLTYFQNEAQLEKSRLLSDRFSAERPKGSFSTLEIQRTEQGDSAMYLCASSRRGAETQYFGPGTRLLVL.

The V gene is TRBV4-3, the J gene TRBJ2-2; the D call from TCRdb, TRBD1, cannot be confirmed without DNA. CDR1 LGHNA and CDR2 YSLEER come from the germline V gene. CDR3 length: 16 residues. No DNA appears here. The CDR3 sequence: CASSLPGQGAPGELFF.

This rearrangement joins TRBV18 to TRBJ2-5; TCRdb reports TRBD1, a call that lacks DNA to check it against. Per germline, CDR1 KGHSH and CDR2 LQKENI. The CDR3 totals 14 residues. Only the protein is on record. The CDR3 loop is CATRPGTAQETQYF. Variable domain in full (rest from reference TRBV18 and TRBJ2-5): NAGVMQNPRHLVRRRGQEARLRCSPMKGHSHVYWYRQLPEEGLKFMVYLQKENIIDESGMPKERFSAEFPKEGPSILRIQQVVRGDSAAYFCATRPGTAQETQYFGPGTRLLVL.